This note documents a single TCR beta chain sequence. Its antigen is not identified. Assay: immunoSEQ multiplex PCR; the TCRdb copy retains only in-frame clones and omits some. The sample yields about 77,000 clones, over 85% seen once. The sample originates from a study of OX40 agonist ivuxolimab in advanced cancers. As for the study in general: Checkpoint inhibitors had been given previously to about 40% of patients.

CDR1 is SGHAT and CDR2 is FQNNGV in the germline V gene. This CDR3 contains 13 residues. V gave up 4 bases and J gave up 0 bases, with 5 bases separating them. Baseline was the first blood sampling point, followed by cycle 4 day 1 and cycle 7 day 1. General study results and limits: In the expanded peripheral T cells, antigen specificity was never determined. Some patients without response likewise showed low normalized clonal expansion.

The chain is built from TRBV11-2 and TRBJ2-3; D is undetermined. The TCR was taken from an adult with an advanced solid tumor such as melanoma, head and neck, liver or kidney cancer. This specimen was CD4+ or CD8+ T cells sorted from blood, taken in a trial of the OX40 agonist ivuxolimab. CDR3 nucleotides: TGTGCCAGCAGCTCTATTAGCACAGATACGCAGTATTTT. This translates into CASSSISTDTQYF.